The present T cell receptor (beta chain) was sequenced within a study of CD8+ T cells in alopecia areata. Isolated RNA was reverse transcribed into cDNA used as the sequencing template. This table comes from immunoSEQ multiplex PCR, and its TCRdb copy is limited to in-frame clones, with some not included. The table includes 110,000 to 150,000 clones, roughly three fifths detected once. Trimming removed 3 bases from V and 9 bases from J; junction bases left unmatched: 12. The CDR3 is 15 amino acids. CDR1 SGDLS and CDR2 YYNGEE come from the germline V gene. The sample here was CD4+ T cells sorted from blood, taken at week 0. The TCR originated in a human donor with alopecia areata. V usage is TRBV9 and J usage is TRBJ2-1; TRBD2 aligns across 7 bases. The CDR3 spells CASSDPRLAEGEQFF. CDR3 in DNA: TGTGCCAGCAGCGACCCTCGCCTAGCGGAGGGTGAGCAGTTCTTC.